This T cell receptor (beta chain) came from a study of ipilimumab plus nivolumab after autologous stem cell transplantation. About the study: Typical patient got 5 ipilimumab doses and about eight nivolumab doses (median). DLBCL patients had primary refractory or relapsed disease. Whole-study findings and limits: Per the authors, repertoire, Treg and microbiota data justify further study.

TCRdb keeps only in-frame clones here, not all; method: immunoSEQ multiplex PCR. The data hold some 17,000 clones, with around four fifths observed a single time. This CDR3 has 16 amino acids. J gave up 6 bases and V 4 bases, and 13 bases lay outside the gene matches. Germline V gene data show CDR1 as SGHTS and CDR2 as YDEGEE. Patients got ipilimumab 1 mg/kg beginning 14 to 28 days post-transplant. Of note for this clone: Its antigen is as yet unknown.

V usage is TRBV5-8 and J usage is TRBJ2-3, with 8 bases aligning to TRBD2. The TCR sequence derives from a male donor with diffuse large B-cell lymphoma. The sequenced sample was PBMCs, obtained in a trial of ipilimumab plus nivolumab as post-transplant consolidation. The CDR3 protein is CASSLGTSSQRDTQYF. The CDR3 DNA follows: TGTGCCAGCAGCCTGGGGACTAGTAGCCAGAGGGATACGCAGTATTTT.